Each of the 27 T cell receptor beta chains below was sequenced from the same sample in a study of blood T cell repertoires in COVID-19. The assay was immunoSEQ multiplex PCR, and TCRdb's table has in-frame clones only and misses some. Here the sample spans about 200,000 clones, under 90% being singletons. Sequencing used peripheral blood. The source is a person between 70 and 80 years old with COVID-19, enrolled during active disease.

The chain links TRBV5-1 to TRBJ2-1; TRBD2 agrees at 11 bases. After removal of 1 base from V and 6 bases from J, the junction contained 0 bases not matched to a gene. The CDR3 sequence is 14 residues long. The germline V gene encodes CDR1 SGHRS and CDR2 YFSETQ. Written as DNA, the CDR3 is TGCGCCAGCAGCTTGACTAGCGGGAGCAATGAGCAGTTCTTC. Residues: CASSLTSGSNEQFF.

The gene calls are TRBV6-5 and TRBJ1-5; 8 nucleotides agree with TRBD1. The germline CDR1 and CDR2 sequences are MNHEY and SVGAGI. The CDR3 spans 14 residues. Germline trimming cut 6 bases from V and 4 bases from J; bases unmatched to any gene: 5. The chain's CDR3 is CASRTTGVNQPQHF. The DNA for the CDR3 is TGTGCCAGCAGGACGACAGGGGTTAATCAGCCCCAGCATTTT.

The chain recombines TRBV7-3 with TRBJ1-1, with D maybe TRBD1 (5 bases). The CDR3 spans 15 residues. V lost 5 bases and J lost 4, with 17 bases in between. CDR1 and CDR2 from the germline V gene are SGHTA and FQGTGA. This CDR3 is CASSPGPGRGTEAFF. CDR3 sequence (DNA): TGTGCCAGCAGCCCCGGTCCGGGGAGGGGCACTGAAGCTTTCTTT.

The genes are TRBV28 and TRBJ1-2; 7 bases are a match to TRBD1. The V and J ends lost 7 bases and 0 bases, in that order; junction bases with no gene match: 8. CDR1 and CDR2 (germline): MDHEN, SYDVKM. The CDR3 totals 15 residues. Here the CDR3 reads CASIQAGGANYGYTF. The CDR3 DNA reads TGTGCCAGCATCCAAGCAGGGGGAGCTAACTATGGCTACACCTTC.

This chain joins TRBV27 and TRBJ2-7; tentative D call: TRBD1 (6 bases). Trimming cost V 5 bases and J 2 bases, with 13 bases left between them. Germline CDR1 is MNHEY and CDR2 is SMNVEV (reference sequence). The CDR3 runs to 14 residues. The CDR3 region has the DNA TGTGCCAGCAGTAGGGGGACGTTCGCCTACGAGCAGTACTTC. Translating gives CASSRGTFAYEQYF.

This clone was picked up one time. The rearrangement uses TRBV10-3 and TRBJ1-1, with a possible D match to TRBD1 (6 bases). Germline V CDR1 and CDR2: ENHRY, SYGVKD. Trimming pared 3 bases from V and 5 bases from J, leaving 10 bases between. The CDR3 length is 13 residues. The CDR3 protein is CAISDRGWTEAFF. CDR3 coding DNA: TGTGCCATCAGTGACAGGGGATGGACTGAAGCTTTCTTT.

The rearrangement links TRBV28 to TRBJ2-7, with 11 bases lining up with TRBD2. Germline CDR1 is MDHEN and CDR2 is SYDVKM. The CDR3 is 17 residues long. The V and J ends lost 1 base and 4 bases, in that order; junction bases with no gene match: 9. CDR3 bases: TGTGCCAGCAGTTTATTCCCCCTAGCGGGAGGAAGATACGAGCAGTACTTC. Its protein is CASSLFPLAGGRYEQYF.

This clone was seen only once. The V and J genes are TRBV30 and TRBJ1-1; no definite D call. The V and J ends lost 5 bases and 5 bases respectively, with 12 bases between them. Germline loops: CDR1 GTSNPN, CDR2 SVGIG (reference sequence). The CDR3 is made up of 12 amino acids. The CDR3 here is CAWELVSTEAFF. The CDR3 DNA follows: TGTGCCTGGGAGCTTGTCTCTACTGAAGCTTTCTTT. Together with reference TRBV30 and TRBJ1-1, the CDR3 gives the full variable domain: SQTIHQWPATLVQPVGSPLSLECTVEGTSNPNLYWYRQAAGRGLQLLFYSVGIGQISSEVPQNLSASRPQDRQFILSSKKLLLSDSGFYLCAWELVSTEAFFGQGTRLTVV.

This clone was seen only once. This chain connects TRBV11-2 to TRBJ1-2; the match to TRBD1 covers 9 bases. CDR1 is SGHAT, CDR2 FQNNGV, per germline. The length of the CDR3 is 13 residues. Trimming took 3 bases from V and 6 from J; bases not matched to a gene: 2. The CDR3, as DNA: TGTGCCAGCAGCTTGGACAGGGGCGATGGCTACACCTTC. It is translated as CASSLDRGDGYTF.

The rearrangement joins TRBV7-2 to TRBJ2-3; maybe TRBD2 (5 bases). V dropped 6 bases and J dropped 3 bases, with 19 bases sitting between them. Germline-derived CDR1 and CDR2 are SGHTA and FQGNSA. This CDR3 is built from 16 residues. CDR3 sequence reads: CASRANPGFRTDTQYF. CDR3 nucleotide sequence: TGTGCCAGCAGGGCCAACCCGGGGTTTCGAACAGATACGCAGTATTTT.

This chain joins TRBV7-2 and TRBJ1-3; tentatively, D is TRBD1 (6 bases). With 6 bases removed from V and 4 bases from J, the gap between germline ends came to 16 bases. This CDR3 spans 15 amino acids. Germline V gives CDR1 SGHTA, CDR2 FQGNSA. CDR3 sequence reads: CASSLRGARGNTIYF. The CDR3, as DNA: TGTGCCAGCAGTCTCCGGGGGGCGAGGGGAAACACCATATATTTT. Using reference TRBV7-2 and TRBJ1-3 for the parts outside the CDR3, the full variable domain is GAGVSQSPSNKVTEKGKDVELRCDPISGHTALYWYRQSLGQGLEFLIYFQGNSAPDKSGLPSDRFSAERTGGSVSTLTIQRTQQEDSAVYLCASSLRGARGNTIYFGEGSWLTVV.

The J gene is TRBJ1-4, the V gene TRBV5-6, with D tentatively TRBD1 (5 bases). V was shortened by 1 base and J by 7 bases, with 11 bases between the two germline ends. CDR3 length: 14 residues. Germline V gives CDR1 SGHDT, CDR2 YYEEEE. The CDR3 DNA is TGTGCCAGCAGCTTGAGCAGGGTTCGTGAAAAACTGTTTTTT. Its translation: CASSLSRVREKLFF.

This clone was counted a single time. The chain has TRBV6-2 or TRBV6-3 and TRBJ1-1; D remains unclear. Germline assignment: CDR1 MNHEY and CDR2 SVGEGT. V was shortened by 5 bases and J by 1 base, with 8 bases between the two germline ends. The CDR3 totals 13 residues. The DNA for the CDR3 is TGTGCCAGCAGTACCGGTGGGAACACTGAAGCTTTCTTT. It specifies CASSTGGNTEAFF.

This clone was observed a few times. V is TRBV4-3 and J is TRBJ2-3; 10 bases match TRBD1. The length of the CDR3 is 16 residues. Germline loops: CDR1 LGHNA, CDR2 YSLEER. The trim removed 4 bases at V and 3 bases at J, leaving 7 bases unmatched. The CDR3 reads CASSRQGQGITDTQYF. The CDR3 bases are TGCGCCAGCAGCCGACAGGGACAGGGGATAACAGATACGCAGTATTTT.

The chain recombines TRBV28 with TRBJ1-4; no clear D gene. This CDR3 comprises 14 residues. Germline values: CDR1 MDHEN, CDR2 SYDVKM. The V end was cut by 6 bases, the J end by 11 bases, with 19 bases between. The CDR3, as DNA: TGTGCCAGCAGCATACCCCCCTCCTCGAGGAAACTGTTTTTT. This gives the protein CASSIPPSSRKLFF.

The J gene is TRBJ2-1, the V gene TRBV6-5; 8 nucleotides match TRBD2. The CDR3 has 15 residues. V lost 5 bases, J lost 0 bases, and 3 bases stayed unmatched. The germline V gene encodes CDR1 MNHEY and CDR2 SVGAGI. The CDR3 region is CASSQSGGSYNEQFF. The CDR3, as DNA: TGTGCCAGCAGTCAGAGCGGGGGCTCCTACAATGAGCAGTTCTTC.

V and J are TRBV7-3 and TRBJ2-1; D remains ambiguous. This CDR3 comprises 15 residues. The germline V gene encodes CDR1 SGHTA and CDR2 FQGTGA. V shed 5 bases and J shed 0 bases, with 11 bases lying between them. In DNA form, the CDR3 reads TGTGCCAGCAGCCCAACCCTGAGCTCCTACAATGAGCAGTTCTTC. Residues: CASSPTLSSYNEQFF.

The J gene is TRBJ2-7, the V gene TRBV18; 8 positions agree with TRBD1. Germline CDR1 reads KGHSH; CDR2 reads LQKENI. With 2 bases clipped from V and 1 base from J, the junction kept 10 bases outside the gene matches. The CDR3 is 17 amino acids. CDR3 residues: CASSPELQGVSSYEQYF. The CDR3 nucleotides are TGTGCCAGCTCACCAGAGTTACAGGGGGTTTCATCCTACGAGCAGTACTTC. Based on the CDR3 plus reference TRBV18 and TRBJ2-7, the full variable domain is NAGVMQNPRHLVRRRGQEARLRCSPMKGHSHVYWYRQLPEEGLKFMVYLQKENIIDESGMPKERFSAEFPKEGPSILRIQQVVRGDSAAYFCASSPELQGVSSYEQYFGPGTRLTVT.

This clone was seen more than once but under ten times. This chain connects TRBV5-1 to TRBJ1-4, with 8 bases matching TRBD1. The V and J ends lost 4 bases and 4 bases, in that order; junction bases with no gene match: 6. The CDR3 runs to 15 residues. Germline V gene sequence: CDR1 SGHRS, CDR2 YFSETQ. The CDR3 spells CASSVTGANNEKLFF. CDR3 coding DNA: TGCGCCAGCAGCGTGACAGGGGCGAATAATGAAAAACTGTTTTTT.

This chain connects TRBV5-1 to TRBJ2-5; D might be TRBD1 (6 bases). The V end lost 0 bases, the J end lost 0 bases, and 18 bases lay between the germline ends. The CDR3 runs 18 residues. Germline assignment: CDR1 SGHRS and CDR2 YFSETQ. The chain's CDR3 is CASSLARGWTADQETQYF. The CDR3 DNA reads TGCGCCAGCAGCTTGGCCAGGGGTTGGACGGCAGACCAAGAGACCCAGTACTTC.

The rearrangement links TRBV20-1 to TRBJ1-4; D is perhaps TRBD1 (6 bases). The CDR3 length is 11 residues. Germline V lookup: CDR1 DFQATT, CDR2 SNEGSKA (reference sequence). Trimming took off 4 bases at V and 7 bases at J, with 7 bases between the two ends. CDR3 sequence: CSAKQGEKLFF. CDR3 bases: TGCAGTGCTAAACAGGGTGAAAAACTGTTTTTT.

The chain employs TRBV5-1 and TRBJ2-1; 7 bases are a match to TRBD2. The CDR3 is 16 amino acids. Germline V CDR1 and CDR2: SGHRS, YFSETQ. V shed 0 bases, J shed 8 bases, and the junction held 11 bases outside the gene matches. CDR3 in amino acids: CASSLDGGSRVDEQFF. The CDR3 nucleotides are TGCGCCAGCAGCTTGGATGGCGGGAGTAGGGTGGATGAGCAGTTCTTC.

The chain is built from TRBV28 and TRBJ1-5; perhaps TRBD1 as D (6 bases). The germline CDR1 and CDR2 sequences are MDHEN and SYDVKM. This CDR3 has 16 residues. Trimming stripped 3 bases from V and 9 bases from J, with 21 bases between. CDR3 sequence reads: CASSFRGALAYRPQHF. The CDR3 coding sequence is TGTGCCAGCAGTTTTCGGGGGGCTCTGGCATACCGGCCCCAGCATTTT.

The chain recombines TRBV5-1 with TRBJ1-1, with D tentatively TRBD1 (6 bases). This CDR3 spans 14 amino acids. Germline V lookup: CDR1 SGHRS, CDR2 YFSETQ. V shed 4 bases and J shed 4 bases, with 14 bases lying between them. Written as DNA, the CDR3 is TGCGCCAGCAGCAGCAGGGGTAGGGTCACTGAAGCTTTCTTT. Translation gives CASSSRGRVTEAFF.

The chain links TRBV27 to TRBJ1-6; 7 nucleotides line up with TRBD1. This CDR3 is 15 amino acids long. Germline V gene sequence: CDR1 MNHEY, CDR2 SMNVEV (reference sequence). With V trimmed by 8 bases and J by 7 bases, 11 bases remained unmatched. CDR3 protein: CASSRGTAQNSPLHF. CDR3 nucleotides: TGTGCCAGCTCCCGGGGGACAGCACAAAATTCACCCCTCCACTTT.

The chain uses TRBV3-1 (or the pseudogene TRBV3-2) and TRBJ2-7, with TRBD1 matching over 7 bases. This CDR3 spans 13 amino acids. After removal of 7 bases from V and 0 bases from J, the junction contained 3 bases not matched to a gene. The V gene's germline CDR1 is LGHDT and CDR2 YNNKEL (reference sequence). The CDR3 nucleotides read TGTGCCAGCAAGGGGGCCCCCTCCTACGAGCAGTACTTC. Protein: CASKGAPSYEQYF.

V and J are TRBV19 and TRBJ2-7, with 7 bases fitting TRBD1. The CDR3 runs to 13 residues. V shed 5 bases and J 3 bases; nucleotides not matched to a gene: 4. From germline, CDR1 is LNHDA and CDR2 SQIVND (reference sequence). The CDR3 DNA is TGTGCCAGTAGTCTGACAGGGAGCTACGAGCAGTACTTC. Translation gives CASSLTGSYEQYF.